This T cell receptor beta chain comes out of a study of radiotherapy plus CTLA-4 blockade in lung cancer. The CDR3 length is 15 residues. Per the germline V gene, CDR1 is SGHKS and CDR2 is YYEKEE (reference sequence). V lost 3 bases, J lost 3 bases, and 6 bases stayed unmatched. Measured with immunoSEQ multiplex PCR; TCRdb has only the in-frame clones, and not every one. The sample includes around 22,000 clones, 60% to 85% of them seen just once. The material sequenced was peripheral blood, taken from a patient treated with radiotherapy plus ipilimumab. This clonotype was obtained from a human donor with non-small cell lung cancer whose response to radiotherapy plus ipilimumab could not be evaluated. The rearrangement joins TRBV5-5 to TRBJ2-5; 9 bases are shared with TRBD1. The CDR3 DNA sequence: TGTGCCAGCAGCTACGGGACAGGGCGAAAAGAGACCCAGTACTTC. The encoded protein is CASSYGTGRKETQYF.